This T cell receptor (beta chain) was recovered during a study of T cell changes during pregnancy in multiple sclerosis. This clone was seen a single time. Per germline, CDR1 MNHEY and CDR2 SMNVEV (reference sequence). V gave up 7 bases and J gave up 2 bases; unmatched junction bases: 4. This CDR3 comprises 14 residues. Libraries were prepared by immunoSEQ multiplex PCR; TCRdb keeps only in-frame clonotypes and omits some of them. The data contain about 40,000 clones, approximately 94% of them singletons. The V gene is TRBV27, the J gene TRBJ2-5, with 10 bases that match TRBD2. Sample: peripheral blood, taken before pregnancy. The receptor's source is a female donor with multiple sclerosis, enrolled in a pregnancy study. CDR3 amino acids: CASMGLATQETQYF. DNA for the CDR3: TGTGCCAGCATGGGACTAGCGACACAAGAGACCCAGTACTTC.